The following is a TCR beta chain sequence with its context. Its antigen is unknown. Some clones are missing from TCRdb's copy, which holds only in-frame ones; the method was immunoSEQ multiplex PCR. The data hold 30,000 to 35,000 clones, with roughly 87% observed a single time. This entry is derived from a study of OX40 agonist ivuxolimab in advanced cancers. Study context: Eligibility rules accepted prior anti-PD-1, anti-PD-L1 or anti-CTLA-4 therapy, and 35% to 45% had some. Study observations and caveats: Compared with others, partial responders at 0.1-3.0 mg/kg displayed clonal expansion among the lowest.

The CDR3 runs to 15 residues. The germline V and J ends were trimmed by 1 base and 5 bases, with 12 bases remaining between them. CDR1 and CDR2 (germline): SGHVS, FNYEAQ. The starting material was CD4+ or CD8+ T cells sorted from blood, obtained in a trial of the OX40 agonist ivuxolimab. The sequence was obtained from an adult with an advanced solid tumor such as melanoma, head and neck, liver or kidney cancer. This rearrangement joins TRBV7-6 to TRBJ1-5; D may be TRBD1 (5 bases). CDR3 sequence (DNA): TGTGCCAGCAGCTTAGGGGTGGGGGGAGATCAGCCCCAGCATTTT. Translated, it gives CASSLGVGGDQPQHF.